The source of this T cell receptor beta chain is a study of blood T cell repertoires in COVID-19. Study details: Both acute and convalescent COVID-19 samples were obtained from the United States, Italy and Spain. In each case, the material was cDNA or gDNA derived from T cells, B-cell-depleted T cells, or PBMCs.

The CDR3 has 13 amino acids. V lost 1 base to trimming and J lost 8 bases, with 11 bases between them. CDR1 SEHNR and CDR2 FQNEAQ come from the germline V gene (reference sequence). As handled by the study authors: From reference gene primer amplification, estimates of nucleated cell counts were derived. Assay used: immunoSEQ multiplex PCR; TCRdb lists only in-frame clones, some missing. V, J and clone size derive from that table, while D and trimming were established from the DNA sequence. Here the sample spans around 160,000 clones, about 86% being singletons. J is TRBJ1-1 and V is TRBV7-9; D not certain. Sequencing was performed on peripheral blood. The sequence was obtained from a woman of 80 years or more with acute or convalescent COVID-19. The DNA of the CDR3 is TGTGCCAGCAGCTTAGAGGTCCAGACAGAAGCTTTCTTT. Its protein is CASSLEVQTEAFF.